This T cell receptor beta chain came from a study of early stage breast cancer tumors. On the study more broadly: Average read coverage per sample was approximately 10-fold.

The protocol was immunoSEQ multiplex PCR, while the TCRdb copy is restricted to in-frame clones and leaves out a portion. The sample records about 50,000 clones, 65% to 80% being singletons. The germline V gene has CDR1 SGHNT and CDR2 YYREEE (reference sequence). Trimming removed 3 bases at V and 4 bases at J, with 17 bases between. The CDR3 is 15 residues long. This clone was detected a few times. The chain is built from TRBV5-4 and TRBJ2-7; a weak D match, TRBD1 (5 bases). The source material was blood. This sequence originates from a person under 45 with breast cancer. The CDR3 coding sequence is TGTGCCAGCAGCTCCTTTGGGGTCCGACAGTACGAGCAGTACTTC. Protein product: CASSSFGVRQYEQYF.